This T cell receptor beta chain derives from a study of blood T cell repertoires in COVID-19 (dated by TCRdb to 2018 to 2021). Broadly, across the study: Samples from collaborators originated in the United States, Italy and Spain and spanned both the acute and convalescent phases of COVID-19. The prospective study material was composed of cDNA or gDNA derived from T cells, B-cell-depleted T cells, or PBMCs. Subjects who had been exposed to COVID-19, were actively infected with it, or had recovered from it provided the deeply sampled blood TCRbeta repertoires that made up the dataset. The repertoires were released in a freely available public database intended as a resource for research on the immune response to SARS-CoV-2. Samples were obtained from the ongoing ImmuneRACE study (first 160 participants) and from 950 to 1,500 subjects provided by 6 global collaborators. Nearly every sample came with metadata listing a de-identified subject ID, COVID-19 status, age in years and sex. Where HLA class I and class II types were available, the types were taken from metadata supplied by the sample provider, not from assay-based typing. What the work shows at the level of the full study, not this receptor alone: The quantity of clinical and demographic metadata differed by source and by participant and was supplied without curation.

Collaborating institutions collected whole blood in K2EDTA tubes following their own protocols. For TCRbeta analysis, collaborators shipped samples as frozen whole blood, isolated PBMCs, or DNA extracted from either of those sample types. TCRbeta CDR3 regions were amplified from genomic DNA by means of the immunoSEQ Assay, a bias-controlled multiplex PCR. As for the original processing: Within the assay, amplification of reference gene primers was used to estimate how many nucleated cells each sample contained. Sequence reads were collapsed and filtered to measure the absolute abundance of every unique TCRbeta CDR3 rearrangement. Productive Simpson clonality was computed per sample as the square root of Simpson's diversity index over productive rearrangements. Here the immuneACCESS table is served through TCRdb, limited to in-frame sequences with V and J called. Missing clones are a known gap in these copies; in checked studies unresolved V genes cover under half, and the rest lacks a known reason. From that table come the V and J calls and clone size; the DNA was used to work out D and trimming. The sample includes under 300,000 clones, with 86% observed a single time. Together, the top ten hold around 12% of the sample.

Of note for this clone: Which antigen it targets is not known. Within one base of it there is no much larger clone, and no base qualities were kept.

V drops 0 bases and J drops 8 bases, leaving 11 bases in between. Looking up the germline V gene yields CDR1 SGHRS and CDR2 YFSETQ. Its CDR3 holds 13 amino acids, cysteine through phenylalanine. The retained sequence is limited to the CDR3, 39 bases, with the frame set at the first base. The specimen sequenced was peripheral blood. Rearrangement joined TRBV5-1 to TRBJ1-2; confidence is insufficient to name the D gene. The receptor was isolated from a man aged 80 or over with acute or convalescent COVID-19. At the DNA level, the sequence is TGCGCCAGCAGCTTGGCCGGGGTAACGGGCTACACCTTC. This gives the protein CASSLAGVTGYTF. Supplemented by the reference TRBV5-1 and TRBJ1-2 proteins around the CDR3, the complete variable domain is KAGVTQTPRYLIKTRGQQVTLSCSPISGHRSVSWYQQTPGQGLQFLFEYFSETQRNKGNFPGRFSGRQFSNSRSEMNVSTLELGDSALYLCASSLAGVTGYTFGSGTRLTVV.